The 24 T cell receptor beta chains reported below all come from one sample, sequenced in a study of radiotherapy plus CTLA-4 blockade in lung cancer. Libraries were prepared by immunoSEQ multiplex PCR; TCRdb keeps only in-frame clonotypes and omits some of them. Found here are more than 30,000 clones, roughly 70% of them singletons; the top ten hold 4%. The input for sequencing was peripheral blood, taken from a patient treated with radiotherapy plus ipilimumab. These receptors came from a human donor with non-small cell lung cancer who had stable disease on radiotherapy plus ipilimumab.

This clone was seen only a few times. In the same sample, other DNA sequences code for this CDR3. The rearrangement links TRBV19 to TRBJ2-1, with D maybe TRBD2 (5 bases). Germline assignment: CDR1 LNHDA and CDR2 SQIVND (reference sequence). V was pared by 3 bases and J by 0 bases, with 9 bases between. The CDR3 sequence is 15 residues long. Here the CDR3 DNA reads TGTGCCAGTAGTATCCTTGGGAGCTCCTACAATGAGCAGTTCTTC. Protein sequence: CASSILGSSYNEQFF.

This CDR3 is CASSQQTASSGANVLTF. The DNA for the CDR3 is TGTGCCAGCAGCCAACAGACAGCCAGCTCTGGGGCCAACGTCCTGACTTTC. This rearrangement joins TRBV14 to TRBJ2-6; D is possibly TRBD1 (5 bases). CDR3 length: 17 amino acids. Germline V gives CDR1 SGHDN, CDR2 FVKESK. Trimming removed 2 bases from V and 0 bases from J, with 11 bases in between.

This clone was seen more than once but under ten times. The chain recombines TRBV5-4 with TRBJ2-7; the D is unclear. V lost 2 bases, J lost 5 bases, and 14 bases lay in between. CDR1 SGHNT and CDR2 YYREEE come from the germline V gene (reference sequence). The CDR3 runs to 14 residues. The CDR3 nucleotides are TGTGCCAGCAGCTTAAAGGCCGGATCTAACGAGCAGTACTTC. As protein: CASSLKAGSNEQYF.

This clone was detected a few times. The chain links TRBV9 to TRBJ2-7; TRBD2 matches at 10 bases. V was pared by 2 bases and J by 7 bases, with 9 bases of the junction left unmatched. Per germline, CDR1 SGDLS and CDR2 YYNGEE. CDR3 length: 15 residues. The CDR3 region is CASSVTLAGEPEQYF. CDR3 sequence (DNA): TGTGCCAGCAGCGTTACCCTAGCGGGAGAACCAGAGCAGTACTTC.

This clone appeared once. This sequence joins TRBV6-5 and TRBJ1-2; 9 bases agree with TRBD1. Trimming at V came to 5 bases and at J to 5 bases, leaving 9 bases not matched to a gene. There are 15 residues in the CDR3. Germline V gene data show CDR1 as MNHEY and CDR2 as SVGAGI. The CDR3 sequence: CASSTSSTGGYGYTF. The CDR3 nucleotides are TGTGCCAGCAGTACGTCTTCGACAGGGGGATATGGCTACACCTTC.

J is TRBJ1-5 and V is TRBV10-2; 7 bases are shared with TRBD1. Germline trimming cut 6 bases from V and 2 bases from J; bases unmatched to any gene: 7. Looked up from germline, CDR1 is WSHSY and CDR2 is SAAADI. The CDR3 has 15 residues. The CDR3 protein is CASSAVGQGNQPQHF. The CDR3 region has the DNA TGCGCCAGCAGCGCCGTCGGACAGGGCAATCAGCCCCAGCATTTT.

This clone has just a few counts. This rearrangement joins TRBV6-5 to TRBJ2-3; 9 nucleotides line up with TRBD2. In germline, CDR1 is MNHEY, CDR2 SVGAGI. J lost 4 bases, V lost 6 bases, and 8 bases had no gene match. CDR3 size: 15 residues. The CDR3 region has the DNA TGTGCCAGCAGAACCGGGCGGGGGGGGGCAGATACGCAGTATTTT. Encoded protein: CASRTGRGGADTQYF.

The V and J genes are TRBV7-9 and TRBJ1-1; 8 bases are a match to TRBD1. The CDR3 totals 15 residues. In germline, CDR1 is SEHNR, CDR2 FQNEAQ (reference sequence). The V and J ends lost 8 bases and 5 bases, in that order; junction bases with no gene match: 13. DNA for the CDR3: TGTGCCAGCGCAGCGATCAGGGGGCTAGGGACTGAAGCTTTCTTT. This sequence encodes CASAAIRGLGTEAFF.

V and J are TRBV5-1 and TRBJ2-7; 11 bases are shared with TRBD2. From germline, CDR1 is SGHRS and CDR2 YFSETQ. The junction had 9 bases not matched to a gene; V was cut back by 0 bases and J by 4 bases. The length of the CDR3 is 17 residues. The CDR3 loop reads CASSLESVAGGGYEQYF. The CDR3 DNA follows: TGCGCCAGCAGCTTGGAATCAGTAGCGGGAGGGGGGTACGAGCAGTACTTC.

The chain employs TRBV6-1 and TRBJ2-1, with D uncertain. Trimming stripped 4 bases from V and 8 bases from J, with 12 bases between. This CDR3 is 13 amino acids long. Germline CDR1 is MNHNS and CDR2 is SASEGT. The CDR3 DNA reads as TGTGCCAGCAGTGCGTACCGGATGGATGAGCAGTTCTTC. Translated: CASSAYRMDEQFF.

This clone was counted a few times. The V call is TRBV7-9, the J call TRBJ2-7, with 7 bases matching TRBD1. The CDR3 has 15 residues. Germline-derived CDR1 and CDR2 are SEHNR and FQNEAQ (reference sequence). The J segment lost 5 bases and the V segment lost 5 bases, leaving 12 bases of the junction unmatched. For the CDR3, the DNA is TGTGCCAGCAGCCGAAGCCCCGGGACAGCTGACGAGCAGTACTTC. As protein: CASSRSPGTADEQYF.

V gene TRBV7-8 combines with J gene TRBJ2-3, with TRBD2 identical over 10 bases. Germline loops: CDR1 SGHVS, CDR2 FQNEAQ. There are 17 residues in the CDR3. With V trimmed by 2 bases and J by 4 bases, 9 bases remained unmatched. The CDR3, as DNA: TGTGCCAGCAGCTTATTGAGCGGGAGGGCTGCTGCAGATACGCAGTATTTT. Its translation is CASSLLSGRAAADTQYF.

This clone was observed once. CDR3 protein: CSVEASQGLQETQYF. In DNA form, the CDR3 reads TGCAGCGTTGAAGCCTCCCAGGGGCTCCAAGAGACCCAGTACTTC. The chain combines TRBV29-1 with TRBJ2-5, with D perhaps TRBD1 (6 bases). Germline values: CDR1 SQVTM, CDR2 ANQGSEA. The CDR3 runs to 15 residues. Trimming left V 1 base short and J 1 base short, with 13 bases between.

This clone was counted a few times. The CDR3 bases are TGTGCCATCCGGGGGACTAGCGGGAGAGGCACCGGGGAGCTGTTTTTT. As protein: CAIRGTSGRGTGELFF. The chain links TRBV10-3 to TRBJ2-2; 14 bases fit TRBD2. The CDR3 loop spans 16 amino acids. Germline CDR1 ENHRY, CDR2 SYGVKD. V dropped 8 bases and J dropped 4; count of bases not matched to a gene: 6.

This clone was recorded a few times. This chain connects TRBV7-5 to TRBJ2-7; TRBD1, as called in the table, went unchecked against the DNA. TRBV7-5 constitutes a pseudogene. The CDR3 covers 19 residues. The chain's CDR3 is CARSRSLVPGQGASYEQYF. CDR3 DNA sequence: TGTGCCAGAAGCCGTAGTTTGGTCCCGGGACAGGGGGCTTCCTACGAGCAGTACTTC.

This clone was found a few times. The V and J genes are TRBV7-2 and TRBJ2-2; D remains ambiguous. Deletions cut 5 bases from V and 3 bases from J, with 13 bases between. This CDR3 comprises 15 residues. Germline V gene data show CDR1 as SGHTA and CDR2 as FQGNSA. CDR3 in DNA: TGTGCCAGCAGCCACACACGGAAATACACCGGGGAGCTGTTTTTT. Translation gives CASSHTRKYTGELFF.

The chain uses TRBV7-9 and TRBJ1-1; 7 nucleotides align to TRBD1. V lost 4 bases and J lost 10; bases outside the gene matches: 15. Germline CDR1 is SEHNR and CDR2 is FQNEAQ (reference sequence). The CDR3 loop spans 15 amino acids. This CDR3 reads CASSSFAGTEVPAFF. In DNA form, the CDR3 reads TGTGCCAGCAGCTCATTTGCCGGGACAGAGGTTCCAGCTTTCTTT.

The chain employs TRBV5-1 and TRBJ1-1; possible D gene TRBD1, 5 bases. The CDR3 is made up of 17 amino acids. Per the germline V gene, CDR1 is SGHRS and CDR2 is YFSETQ. V was shortened by 4 bases and J by 0 bases, with 19 bases between the two germline ends. DNA of the CDR3: TGCGCCAGCAGCCCAGGACAAAGAGGCCCCCTGAACACTGAAGCTTTCTTT. It codes for CASSPGQRGPLNTEAFF.

V is TRBV19 and J is TRBJ2-3, with TRBD1 matching over 7 bases. The CDR3 has 15 residues. The V gene's germline CDR1 is LNHDA and CDR2 SQIVND (reference sequence). Trimming cost V 2 bases and J 3 bases; bases outside gene matches: 5. In nucleotides, the CDR3 is TGTGCCAGTAGTATATCGGCACAGGGGACAGATACGCAGTATTTT. It specifies CASSISAQGTDTQYF.

This clone turned up a few times. DNA for the CDR3: TGCGCCAGCAGCCGTTTTGTCAGCTCCTACGAGCAGTACTTC. It codes for CASSRFVSSYEQYF. This chain links TRBV4-1 with TRBJ2-7; no clear D gene. Germline V lookup: CDR1 MGHRA, CDR2 YSYEKL. The CDR3 loop spans 14 amino acids. V lost 4 bases to trimming and J lost 0 bases, with 10 bases between them.

The chain has TRBV10-2 and TRBJ2-3; 7 bases agree with TRBD2. Looked up from germline, CDR1 is WSHSY and CDR2 is SAAADI. Trimming at V came to 6 bases and at J to 4 bases, leaving 10 bases not matched to a gene. The CDR3 consists of 15 residues. The CDR3 coding sequence is TGCGCCAGCAGGAGGAATATGGGACTACCAGATACGCAGTATTTT. Protein: CASRRNMGLPDTQYF.

The chain employs TRBV6-6 and TRBJ1-2, with TRBD1 matching over 7 bases. The V gene end was trimmed by 6 bases and the J gene end by 8 bases; junction bases not matched to a gene: 3. This CDR3 comprises 11 residues. The germline CDR1 and CDR2 sequences are MNHNY and SVGAGI (reference sequence). The CDR3 spells CASRTTGGYTF. CDR3 in DNA: TGTGCCAGCAGGACGACAGGGGGCTACACCTTC.

This clone has only one observation. The gene calls are TRBV27 and TRBJ1-5; D gene uncertain. Germline assignment: CDR1 MNHEY and CDR2 SMNVEV (reference sequence). V lost 4 bases to trimming and J lost 3 bases, with 13 bases between them. CDR3 length: 15 residues. CDR3 bases: TGTGCCAGCAGTTCGAATGGACGGTTCAATCAGCCCCAGCATTTT. Protein: CASSSNGRFNQPQHF.

The V call is TRBV5-1, the J call TRBJ2-2, with TRBD2 matching 9 bases. The CDR3 length is 15 residues. Germline loops: CDR1 SGHRS, CDR2 YFSETQ. V was clipped by 0 bases and J by 5 bases; unmatched bases: 2. CDR3 coding DNA: TGCGCCAGCAGCTTGGACGGACTAGCGACCGGGGAGCTGTTTTTT. Translated: CASSLDGLATGELFF.